The 3 T cell receptor beta chains below come from one sample, sequenced in a study of cytomegalovirus exposure and HLA in healthy donors. PCR amplification relied on 60 Vbeta primers (plus 13 Jbeta primers). Produced via immunoSEQ multiplex PCR; TCRdb's table is partial and in-frame only. Altogether 100,000 or so clones are present, 70% to 80% being singletons, with the ten largest covering about 1.9%. What was sequenced was PBMCs. These receptors came from a man aged 30 to 39 in good health and CMV-seronegative.

The rearrangement links TRBV29-1 to TRBJ1-5; D ambiguous. The V gene's germline CDR1 is SQVTM and CDR2 ANQGSEA. The CDR3 has 12 amino acids. V shed 4 bases and J shed 3 bases, with 7 bases lying between them. As DNA, the CDR3 is TGCAGCGTTGGGAGTGCCAATCAGCCCCAGCATTTT. Its protein product is CSVGSANQPQHF.

J is TRBJ2-7 and V is TRBV18; TRBD1 agrees at 10 bases. The V gene end was trimmed by 3 bases and the J gene end by 4 bases; junction bases not matched to a gene: 3. Germline loops: CDR1 KGHSH, CDR2 LQKENI. The length of the CDR3 is 14 residues. The CDR3 region has the DNA TGTGCCAGCTCACCTCCGGGACAGGGGTACGAGCAGTACTTC. Its protein product is CASSPPGQGYEQYF.

This clone is a singleton in its sample. The chain combines TRBV4-2 with TRBJ2-7; 7 bases are shared with TRBD2. This CDR3 is built from 17 residues. With V trimmed by 3 bases and J by 0 bases, 11 bases remained unmatched. CDR1 LGHNA and CDR2 YNFKEQ come from the germline V gene. In DNA form, the CDR3 reads TGTGCCAGCAGCCACCGATGGGGGGGGAGTGTCTCCTACGAGCAGTACTTC. This gives the protein CASSHRWGGSVSYEQYF.